This T cell receptor beta chain was obtained from a study of shared clonotypes between healthy human individuals (dated by TCRdb to about 2020). Background for the entire study: The cohort comprised a couple of women and a few men aged 18 to 49 years. Per donor, three plates each were used for CD4 naive and CD4 memory, two for CD8 naive, and one for CD8 memory. The study deeply sequenced blood TCR repertoires of several healthy adults to estimate repertoire size and the extent of clonotype sharing between individuals. Different laboratories and diverse techniques were used to prepare libraries and sequence TCR repertoires, to increase sequencing depth and limit assay-specific biases. Between about 0.94 and 8.9 billion PBMCs per donor were obtained by leukapheresis. The paper as a whole reports these results and caveats: Sampling was limited to blood, and TCR repertoires in tissue likely differ from TCR repertoires in blood. Higher generation probabilities were observed for clonotypes shared by all four sorted-subset donors than for non-shared clonotypes. Estimated clonotype richness was generally larger for naive than for memory subsets. When a handful of donors were compared, the shared fraction of clonotypes was 5% to 6.5% for naive CD4, around 3.5% for naive CD8, roughly 2.5% for memory CD4, and 0.35% to 0.4% for memory CD8. Pairwise subsampling indicated that sequencing depth was expected to affect the degree of clonotype sharing among donors. Rarefaction of sorted-subset datasets indicated incomplete sequencing despite the large sequencing depth. Because the study included only a small number of donors, the genetic and exposure-history diversity represented was limited.

Comments on this clone: What antigen it recognizes has not been identified. Per-base qualities were not stored, and no clone one base away is much larger.

The CDR1 and CDR2 encoded by the germline V gene are MDHEN and SYDVKM. The CDR3 numbers 11 residues from cysteine through phenylalanine. Kept here is only the CDR3 DNA, which spans 33 bases and is read in frame from base 1. Cut back by 4 bases and 7 bases, the V and J ends lie 7 bases apart. TCR CDR3 regions were amplified from genomic DNA by multiplex PCR using the deep immunoSEQ assay. Genomic DNA extracted from each cell subset was distributed evenly over all wells of several immunoSEQ 96-well plates, and each plate served as one replicate. Each replicate PCR for sorted subsets received about 200 ng genomic DNA, equal to tens of thousands of T cell genomes. Purified libraries were quantified with a Qubit 3.0 fluorometer, sized on a Bioanalyzer 2100, and re-quantified with the KAPA Library Quantification kit. A separate single-read 150-cycle Illumina NextSeq 550 flow cell was used to sequence each immunoSEQ 96-well plate. Concerning the study's data processing: Because the immunoSEQ output held only junctional sequences and lacked quality scores, the filtering could not match the filtering applied to full-length reads. Sequences were annotated with PyIR, a Python wrapper for IgBLAST v1.9, and V/J genes and CDR3 were assigned using IMGT germline references. Reads with weak V/J assignments (E-value above 1e-6), missing CDR3, stop codons, out-of-frame junctions, or ambiguous translated residues were removed. A V3J clonotype was defined by an identical inferred V gene, J gene, and CDR3 amino acid sequence. The percentage overlap between two repertoires was calculated by dividing the number of shared unique clonotypes by the size of the smaller repertoire. RTK rarefaction, the Chao1 estimator, and Recon v2.1 estimates of unobserved clonotypes were used to assess repertoire richness. OLGA was used to compute generation probabilities for all TCRbeta clonotypes that the gDNA method yielded from a handful of donors. Imported from immuneACCESS, the table was reduced by TCRdb to in-frame sequences with V and J called. These copies leave out some clones; in studies compared against another copy, an unresolved V gene accounts for under half, and the cause of the remainder is not known. V, J and clone size were drawn from that table, and D and trimming were deduced from the DNA. This sample is represented by about 2.3 million clones; 80% to 95% of them were singletons. Clones ranked in the top ten supply 0.37% of the sample.

The donors were healthy, HIV-negative adults who had no recently reported acute infections or vaccinations. All donors were Caucasian adults living in Nashville, Tennessee, USA. CD4+ T cells were enriched by magnetic negative selection; naive cells were then positively selected on CD45RA, and the negative fraction formed the memory subset. Blood was collected by leukapheresis, and PBMCs were isolated by Ficoll-Histopaque density gradient centrifugation and then cryopreserved in liquid nitrogen vapor phase. Purity and quantity of every magnetically sorted T cell population were checked by analytical flow cytometry. Each sorted fraction had its genomic DNA isolated and then quantified by UV absorbance on a Nanodrop 2000c.

The sample comprised naive CD4+ T cells from PBMCs. This specimen's cell subset or site label, per the study, means: CD45RA+ positively selected. The rearranged segments are TRBV28 and TRBJ1-2; TRBD1 could be the D gene, as 5 bases match. The receptor was isolated from a man between 18 and 29 years old in good health. Some clones in this sample may be carry-over from other donors' samples. At the DNA level, the sequence is TGTGCCAGCAGTTCAGGGCTTGGCTACACCTTC. The translation is CASSSGLGYTF.